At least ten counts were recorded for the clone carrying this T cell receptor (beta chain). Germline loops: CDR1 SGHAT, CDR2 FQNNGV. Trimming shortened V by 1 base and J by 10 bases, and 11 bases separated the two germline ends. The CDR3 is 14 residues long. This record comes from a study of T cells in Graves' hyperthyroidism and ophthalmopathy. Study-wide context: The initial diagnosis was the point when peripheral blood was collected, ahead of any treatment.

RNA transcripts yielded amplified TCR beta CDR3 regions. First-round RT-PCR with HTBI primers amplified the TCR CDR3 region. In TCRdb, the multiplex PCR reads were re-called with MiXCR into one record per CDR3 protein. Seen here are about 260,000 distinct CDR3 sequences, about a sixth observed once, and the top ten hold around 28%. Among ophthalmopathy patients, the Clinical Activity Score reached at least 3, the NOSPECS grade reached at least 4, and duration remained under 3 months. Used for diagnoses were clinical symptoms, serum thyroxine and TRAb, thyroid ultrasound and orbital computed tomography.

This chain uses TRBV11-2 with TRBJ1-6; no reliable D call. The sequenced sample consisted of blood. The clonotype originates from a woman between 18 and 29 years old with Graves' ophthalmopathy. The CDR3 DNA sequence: TGTGCCAGCAGCTTAGTATCTGCGGGCTCACCCCTCCACTTT. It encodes CASSLVSAGSPLHF.